Shown below are 3 T cell receptor beta chains from a single sample sequenced in a study of T cell responses to AZD1222 COVID-19 vaccine. Sequenced by immunoSEQ multiplex PCR; TCRdb stores in-frame clones only, minus some. The profile shows 90,000 to 150,000 clones, around 90% of them singletons. The sequencing here drew on peripheral blood, taken 28 days after the second dose of the MenACWY control vaccine. Receptors originate from an adult who received the MenACWY meningococcal vaccine as a control.

The chain links TRBV15 to TRBJ1-2; TRBD1 matches at 8 bases. From germline, CDR1 is LNHNV and CDR2 YYDKDF (reference sequence). This CDR3 spans 15 amino acids. The junction had 3 bases not matched to a gene; V was cut back by 3 bases and J by 0 bases. CDR3 nucleotides: TGTGCCACCAGCAGGGGACAGGCCCCTAACTATGGCTACACCTTC. This gives the protein CATSRGQAPNYGYTF.

V is TRBV15 and J is TRBJ2-7; the match to TRBD2 covers 11 bases. CDR1 is LNHNV, CDR2 YYDKDF, per germline (reference sequence). This CDR3 has 16 amino acids. V was pared by 0 bases and J by 2 bases, with 3 bases of the junction left unmatched. In DNA, the CDR3 is TGTGCCACCAGCAGAGAACTAGCGGGAGACCCCTACGAGCAGTACTTC. It translates to CATSRELAGDPYEQYF.

This chain connects TRBV30 to TRBJ2-6; D not resolved. Trimming stripped 4 bases from V and 0 bases from J, with 13 bases between. The CDR3 runs 16 residues. Germline lookup yields CDR1 GTSNPN and CDR2 SVGIG (reference sequence). The DNA for the CDR3 is TGTGCCTGGACCGTACCCCTAGGCTCTGGGGCCAACGTCCTGACTTTC. It translates to CAWTVPLGSGANVLTF.